Below, 27 T cell receptor beta chains from the same sample are listed, as sequenced in a study of identical twins. MiXCR, run by TCRdb on the 5' RACE reads, gives a single entry per CDR3 protein. The sample lists about 920,000 distinct CDR3 sequences, approximately 13% seen once, with about 1.5% in the top ten. The same data also went into a second study, on yellow fever vaccine responses in identical twins.

Sequencing used PBMCs. The source of these receptors is a woman between 18 and 30 years old in good health.

This clonotype was found a few times. The chain employs TRBV5-1 and TRBJ2-7, with 7 bases matching TRBD1. Germline trimming cut 3 bases from V and 0 bases from J; bases unmatched to any gene: 6. The germline V gene has CDR1 SGHRS and CDR2 YFSETQ. The CDR3 consists of 15 residues. The CDR3 is CASSSGPGGSYEQYF. CDR3 coding DNA: TGCGCCAGCAGCTCCGGGCCAGGGGGCTCCTACGAGCAGTACTTC.

The CDR3 loop reads CSAGLRNQPQHF. The CDR3 DNA reads as TGCAGTGCCGGGCTACGGAATCAGCCCCAGCATTTT. V gene TRBV20-1 combines with J gene TRBJ1-5; no clear D gene. This CDR3 region has 12 residues. Germline-derived CDR1 and CDR2 are DFQATT and SNEGSKA (reference sequence). Trimming stripped 6 bases from V and 4 bases from J, with 10 bases between.

V usage is TRBV6-1 and J usage is TRBJ1-6, with 8 nucleotides matching TRBD1. Germline V gene sequence: CDR1 MNHNS, CDR2 SASEGT. The CDR3 extends over 15 amino acids. J gave up 4 bases and V 5 bases, and 4 bases lay outside the gene matches. CDR3 sequence: CASSPGTGYNSPLHF. For the CDR3, the DNA is TGTGCCAGCAGTCCTGGGACAGGTTATAATTCACCCCTCCACTTT.

This clonotype was detected a few times. The genes are TRBV10-3 and TRBJ1-5; a possible D gene is TRBD1 (5 bases). The CDR3 spans 14 residues. Germline CDR1 and CDR2: ENHRY and SYGVKD. V was shortened by 4 bases and J by 5 bases, with 12 bases between the two germline ends. CDR3 nucleotide sequence: TGTGCCATCAGTGCGGTACAGGATGATCAGCCCCAGCATTTT. It translates to CAISAVQDDQPQHF.

This clonotype has only a few counts. V and J are TRBV7-9 and TRBJ1-2, with unresolved D. CDR1 is SEHNR and CDR2 is FQNEAQ in the germline V gene (reference sequence). V was pared by 8 bases and J by 7 bases, with 14 bases between. This CDR3 region has 12 residues. The CDR3 nucleotides read TGTGCCAGCGCTAAAGATTCCGGTGGCTACACCTTC. Translation gives CASAKDSGGYTF. The variable domain in full, completed from reference TRBV7-9 and TRBJ1-2, reads DTGVSQNPRHKITKRGQNVTFRCDPISEHNRLYWYRQTLGQGPEFLTYFQNEAQLEKSRLLSDRFSAERPKGSFSTLEIQRTEQGDSAMYLCASAKDSGGYTFGSGTRLTVV.

This clonotype was recorded a few times. This sequence joins TRBV20-1 and TRBJ2-5; D remains ambiguous. Trimming took off 1 base at V and 4 bases at J, with 16 bases between the two ends. This CDR3 has 15 residues. Germline lookup yields CDR1 DFQATT and CDR2 SNEGSKA (reference sequence). CDR3 sequence: CSARALSVVGETQYF. In DNA, the CDR3 is TGCAGTGCTAGAGCTCTCAGTGTTGTTGGAGAGACCCAGTACTTC.

The chain links TRBV20-1 to TRBJ2-7, with D possibly matching TRBD2 (6 bases). The CDR3 has 13 residues. Trimming shortened V by 5 bases and J by 4 bases, and 15 bases separated the two germline ends. Germline V CDR1 and CDR2: DFQATT, SNEGSKA (reference sequence). The CDR3 sequence: CSAGGLTAYEQYF. For the CDR3, the DNA is TGCAGTGCTGGAGGACTAACCGCATACGAGCAGTACTTC.

This clonotype was observed a few times. This sequence joins TRBV2 and TRBJ2-2; possibly TRBD2 for D (6 bases). This CDR3 is 14 amino acids long. The germline CDR1 and CDR2 sequences are SNHLY and FYNNEI. Trimming shortened V by 5 bases and J by 6 bases, and 13 bases separated the two germline ends. CDR3 amino acids: CASSQTRESGELFF. The DNA of the CDR3 is TGTGCCAGCAGTCAAACACGGGAGTCCGGGGAGCTGTTTTTT.

The V call is TRBV3-1, the J call TRBJ2-7, with D unclear. Germline loops: CDR1 LGHDT, CDR2 YNNKEL (reference sequence). The CDR3 is made up of 13 amino acids. Trimming stripped 0 bases from V and 4 bases from J, with 7 bases between. The DNA for the CDR3 is TGTGCCAGCAGCCAAGATCCCGGTTACGAGCAGTACGTC. It encodes CASSQDPGYEQYV.

This clonotype was observed a few times. The chain couples TRBV7-3 to TRBJ2-1; TRBD2 aligns across 7 bases. CDR3 length equals 16 residues. Germline CDR1 SGHTA, CDR2 FQGTGA. With 2 bases clipped from V and 3 bases from J, the junction kept 7 bases outside the gene matches. As DNA, the CDR3 is TGTGCCAGCAGCTTAGAGAGCGGGAACTTCTACAATGAGCAGTTCTTC. Protein sequence: CASSLESGNFYNEQFF. Full variable domain (missing parts from reference TRBV7-3 and TRBJ2-1): GAGVSQTPSNKVTEKGKYVELRCDPISGHTALYWYRQSLGQGPEFLIYFQGTGAADDSGLPNDRFFAVRPEGSVSTLKIQRTERGDSAVYLCASSLESGNFYNEQFFGPGTRLTVL.

This sequence joins TRBV24-1 and TRBJ2-1; tentatively, D is TRBD2 (6 bases). Trimming took off 2 bases at V and 15 bases at J, with 16 bases between the two ends. The germline V gene encodes CDR1 KGHDR and CDR2 SFDVKD. The CDR3 runs 13 residues. Here the CDR3 reads CATSDSPGLASFF. CDR3 sequence (DNA): TGTGCCACCAGTGATTCCCCGGGACTCGCGTCGTTCTTC.

The CDR3, as DNA: TGCGCCAGCAGCCAGGCCTTACGGTCCGCATTATACAATGAGCAGTTCTTC. Amino acids: CASSQALRSALYNEQFF. The chain combines TRBV4-1 with TRBJ2-1; D is unresolved. CDR1 and CDR2 (germline): MGHRA, YSYEKL. Trimming took 3 bases from V and 4 from J, leaving 19 bases between them. There are 17 residues in the CDR3.

This rearrangement joins TRBV28 to TRBJ2-7, with 8 bases aligning to TRBD1. The CDR3 has 17 residues. The germline CDR1 and CDR2 sequences are MDHEN and SYDVKM. J gave up 2 bases and V 4 bases, and 13 bases lay outside the gene matches. CDR3 DNA: TGTGCCAGCAGTTCAGACCGCGGACAGGGAGAAGCCTACGAGCAGTACTTC. Translation gives CASSSDRGQGEAYEQYF.

This clonotype was seen more than once but under ten times. This chain connects TRBV12-3 or TRBV12-4 to TRBJ1-3, with D unclear. Trimming cost V 7 bases and J 10 bases, with 14 bases left between them. This CDR3 comprises 12 residues. CDR3 residues: CASTSVGRTIYF. DNA for the CDR3: TGTGCCAGCACCTCGGTGGGGAGGACCATATATTTT.

The chain links TRBV27 to TRBJ1-5; D is perhaps TRBD1 (6 bases). V was trimmed by 7 bases and J by 7 bases, leaving 20 bases between them. Looked up from germline, CDR1 is MNHEY and CDR2 is SMNVEV (reference sequence). This CDR3 comprises 15 residues. The CDR3 loop is CASTSHGGGGQPQHF. As DNA, the CDR3 is TGTGCCAGCACCTCACACGGGGGCGGTGGGCAGCCCCAGCATTTT.

The V gene is TRBV2, the J gene TRBJ1-4; TRBD1 might be the D (6 bases). The CDR3 runs 12 residues. V was pared by 4 bases and J by 8 bases, with 8 bases between. CDR1 is SNHLY and CDR2 is FYNNEI in the germline V gene. CDR3 sequence: CASSVGTEKLFF. The CDR3 DNA reads TGTGCCAGCAGTGTGGGGACAGAAAAACTGTTTTTT. The full variable domain, in which reference TRBV2 and TRBJ1-4 provide the parts outside the CDR3, is EPEVTQTPSHQVTQMGQEVILRCVPISNHLYFYWYRQILGQKVEFLVSFYNNEISEKSEIFDDQFSVERPDGSNFTLKIRSTKLEDSAMYFCASSVGTEKLFFGSGTQLSVL.

V usage is TRBV20-1 and J usage is TRBJ1-5, with D possibly TRBD1 on 5 matching bases. Germline V gene data show CDR1 as DFQATT and CDR2 as SNEGSKA (reference sequence). The CDR3 sequence is 11 residues long. V lost 7 bases and J lost 6, with 10 bases in between. The CDR3 is CSVPGRQPQHF. Written as DNA, the CDR3 is TGCAGTGTCCCGGGGCGTCAGCCCCAGCATTTT.

The chain carries TRBV20-1 and TRBJ2-7, with D perhaps matching TRBD1 or TRBD2 (5 bases each). The CDR3 extends over 13 amino acids. Trimming cost V 1 base and J 2 bases, with 9 bases left between them. The germline gives CDR1 DFQATT, CDR2 SNEGSKA (reference sequence). CDR3 bases: TGCAGTGCTAGAGGGGACGGGACCTACGAGCAGTACTTC. Translation gives CSARGDGTYEQYF.

There are many counts of this clonotype. V and J are TRBV5-1 and TRBJ1-1; D is unclear. This CDR3 is built from 13 residues. CDR1 is SGHRS and CDR2 is YFSETQ in the germline V gene. V gave up 7 bases and J gave up 1 base, with 11 bases separating them. The CDR3 is CASDIDGNTEAFF. CDR3 in DNA: TGCGCCAGCGATATCGACGGGAACACTGAAGCTTTCTTT.

This clonotype was seen more than once but under ten times. The genes are TRBV5-1 and TRBJ1-1, with D possibly matching TRBD1 (6 bases). Germline V gene lookup returns CDR1 SGHRS and CDR2 YFSETQ. This CDR3 region has 16 residues. Trimming stripped 0 bases from V and 0 bases from J, with 12 bases between. CDR3 in amino acids: CASSLAGTNVNTEAFF. The DNA for the CDR3 is TGCGCCAGCAGCTTGGCCGGGACAAACGTGAACACTGAAGCTTTCTTT.

The V gene is TRBV2, the J gene TRBJ2-1, with 9 bases aligning to TRBD2. This CDR3 is built from 15 residues. The germline V gene encodes CDR1 SNHLY and CDR2 FYNNEI. The junction had 6 bases not matched to a gene; V was cut back by 6 bases and J by 3 bases. The DNA for the CDR3 is TGTGCCAGCAGGCCAGCGGGAGGAGGCTACAATGAGCAGTTCTTC. Translation: CASRPAGGGYNEQFF.

This chain links TRBV11-3 with TRBJ2-5; D possibly corresponds to TRBD2 (6 bases). From germline, CDR1 is SGHNT and CDR2 YENEEA. V lost 0 bases to trimming and J lost 2 bases, with 13 bases between them. This CDR3 is built from 16 residues. Here the CDR3 DNA reads TGTGCCAGCAGCTTAGATAGGCGCGGGAAACAAGAGACCCAGTACTTC. It specifies CASSLDRRGKQETQYF.

The CDR3 here is CSVEGAPTRGYNEQFF. CDR3 DNA: TGCAGCGTTGAAGGTGCCCCGACTAGGGGTTACAATGAGCAGTTCTTC. The chain employs TRBV29-1 and TRBJ2-1; TRBD2 might be the D (6 bases). Germline CDR1 is SQVTM and CDR2 is ANQGSEA. Trimming took 1 base from V and 4 from J, leaving 17 bases between them. This CDR3 has 16 residues.

This clonotype appeared many times. The DNA is omitted, as the CDR3 cannot be located on it reliably, and the CDR3 follows TCRdb's listing. The V call is TRBV2, the J call TRBJ1-1. The CDR3 region is 13 residues in length, termini included. Per germline, CDR1 SNHLY and CDR2 FYNNEI. CDR3 sequence reads: CASSTSRGSEAFF.

This clonotype has more than one count but fewer than ten. The rearrangement joins TRBV7-8 to TRBJ2-5, with D perhaps TRBD1 (6 bases). Per the germline V gene, CDR1 is SGHVS and CDR2 is FQNEAQ. The CDR3 contains 15 residues. Between the trimmed V and J ends, which lost 4 bases and 5 bases, there was a span of 17 bases. The CDR3 loop is CASSSSPQGTETQYF. In DNA, the CDR3 is TGTGCCAGCAGCTCGAGCCCCCAGGGGACGGAGACCCAGTACTTC.

The J gene is TRBJ2-1, the V gene TRBV11-2, with 10 bases identical to TRBD2. The CDR3 contains 17 residues. Germline CDR1 reads SGHAT; CDR2 reads FQNNGV. The J segment lost 4 bases and the V segment lost 0 bases, leaving 6 bases of the junction unmatched. CDR3 bases: TGTGCCAGCAGCTTAGAGGCTAGCGGGAGTCTGTACAATGAGCAGTTCTTC. It translates to CASSLEASGSLYNEQFF. The variable domain in full, completed from reference TRBV11-2 and TRBJ2-1, reads EAGVAQSPRYKIIEKRQSVAFWCNPISGHATLYWYQQILGQGPKLLIQFQNNGVVDDSQLPKDRFSAERLKGVDSTLKIQPAKLEDSAVYLCASSLEASGSLYNEQFFGPGTRLTVL.

This clonotype was detected ten times or more. J is TRBJ1-5 and V is TRBV5-1, with D possibly TRBD1 on 5 matching bases. The CDR3 totals 15 residues. Trimming pared 0 bases from V and 0 bases from J, leaving 7 bases between. In germline, CDR1 is SGHRS, CDR2 YFSETQ. CDR3 residues: CASSLEGYSNQPQHF. The CDR3 DNA follows: TGCGCCAGCAGCTTGGAGGGGTATAGCAATCAGCCCCAGCATTTT.